These 28 T cell receptor beta chains share one sample of origin, sequenced in a study of molecular identifiers for immune sequencing clone quantification. TCRdb reprocessed the PCR reads with MiXCR, giving one entry per CDR3 protein. This sample has about 500,000 distinct CDR3 sequences; about 20% occur once, and the top ten carry approximately 0.84%. The material sequenced was naive CD8+ T cells from blood, with Jurkat cell RNA spiked in. Subset indicated: FACS-sorted CD8+CD4-CCR7+CD45RA+ naive T cells. Receptors originate from a human donor in good health. Some libraries in this study had Jurkat cell RNA spiked in.

This clonotype was seen many times. The V gene is TRBV6-2 or TRBV6-3, the J gene TRBJ2-7; no definite D call. V was cut by 2 bases and J by 5 bases, with 10 bases left in between. CDR3 size: 13 residues. Germline CDR1 is MNHEY and CDR2 is SVGEGT. The CDR3 DNA follows: TGTGCCAGCAGTTACCCAAAATGGGACGAGCAGTACTTC. It encodes CASSYPKWDEQYF.

This chain uses TRBV4-3 with TRBJ2-3; tentative D call: TRBD2 (6 bases). CDR1 LGHNA and CDR2 YSLEER come from the germline V gene. The length of the CDR3 is 16 residues. The V gene lost 0 bases and the J gene lost 5 bases, with 15 bases spanning the gap. The CDR3 here is CASSQDWGGGEDTQYF. The DNA for the CDR3 is TGCGCCAGCAGCCAAGACTGGGGCGGAGGGGAAGATACGCAGTATTTT.

This clonotype turned up a few times. The J gene is TRBJ2-5, the V gene TRBV7-9, with D uncertain. The CDR3 contains 13 residues. Between the trimmed V and J ends, which lost 5 bases and 2 bases, there was a span of 9 bases. CDR1 SEHNR and CDR2 FQNEAQ come from the germline V gene (reference sequence). The CDR3: CASSKDLQETQYF. In nucleotides, the CDR3 is TGTGCCAGCAGCAAGGACCTTCAAGAGACCCAGTACTTC. The variable domain in full, with the rest retrieved from reference TRBV7-9 and TRBJ2-5, is DTGVSQNPRHKITKRGQNVTFRCDPISEHNRLYWYRQTLGQGPEFLTYFQNEAQLEKSRLLSDRFSAERPKGSFSTLEIQRTEQGDSAMYLCASSKDLQETQYFGPGTRLLVL.

Note on this clonotype: This may come from a read error, since a much larger clone is one base off. The chain links TRBV6-2 or TRBV6-3 to TRBJ2-4; D is possibly TRBD2 (5 bases). The CDR3 runs to 14 residues. Germline CDR1 is MNHEY and CDR2 is SVGEGT. The CDR3 sequence is CASAPAGLLNTQYF. The CDR3 DNA reads TGTGCCAGTGCCCCGGCGGGCCTCTTAAACACTCAGTACTTC.

The sample holds a few counts of this clonotype. The V and J genes are TRBV4-3 and TRBJ2-7; D could derive from TRBD1 or TRBD2 (5 bases each). Germline V gives CDR1 LGHNA, CDR2 YSLEER. CDR3 length equals 17 residues. Trimming took off 0 bases at V and 0 bases at J, with 15 bases between the two ends. In DNA, the CDR3 is TGCGCCAGCAGCCAAGACCGGCAGGGAGCTTACTCCTACGAGCAGTACTTC. This gives the protein CASSQDRQGAYSYEQYF.

Comment on this clonotype: A much larger clonotype is one base distant, so this may be a read error. This chain joins TRBV10-3 and TRBJ2-7, with D uncertain. Germline V gives CDR1 ENHRY, CDR2 SYGVKD. There are 15 residues in the CDR3. The CDR3 loop reads CAIGDEGLTAYEQYF. CDR3 nucleotide sequence: TGTGCCATCGGTGATGAAGGGCTAACCGCCTACGAGCAGTACTTC.

Only a few counts were recorded for this clonotype. The chain links TRBV20-1 to TRBJ2-2, with 7 bases identical to TRBD1. Per germline, CDR1 DFQATT and CDR2 SNEGSKA (reference sequence). J gave up 0 bases and V 6 bases, and 10 bases lay outside the gene matches. The CDR3 covers 16 residues. CDR3 sequence: CSATGQVGANTGELFF. Written as DNA, the CDR3 is TGCAGTGCCACTGGACAGGTCGGGGCGAACACCGGGGAGCTGTTTTTT.

This rearrangement joins TRBV20-1 to TRBJ2-5; 8 bases fit TRBD1. Germline values: CDR1 DFQATT, CDR2 SNEGSKA (reference sequence). The CDR3 has 15 residues. V lost 2 bases, J lost 7 bases, and 12 bases stayed unmatched. The CDR3 reads CSARFPGGPSGTQYF. The CDR3, as DNA: TGCAGTGCTAGATTCCCAGGGGGCCCATCCGGGACCCAGTACTTC.

This clonotype turned up a few times. The rearrangement links TRBV27 to TRBJ2-3, with D hard to call. Trimming removed 2 bases from V and 1 base from J, with 7 bases in between. The length of the CDR3 is 14 residues. CDR1 is MNHEY, CDR2 SMNVEV, per germline (reference sequence). The chain's CDR3 is CASSLGIGTDTQYF. Here the CDR3 DNA reads TGTGCCAGCAGTTTAGGGATCGGCACAGATACGCAGTATTTT.

Details on this clonotype: This may stem from a read error, because a much larger clone lies one nucleotide away. The chain is built from TRBV6-5 and TRBJ2-5, with D possibly TRBD1 on 6 matching bases. The CDR3 is made up of 18 amino acids. Per the germline V gene, CDR1 is MNHEY and CDR2 is SVGAGI. CDR3 bases: TGTGCCAACAGTTACTCCTACGAGCCAGGGGCGCGGCAAGAGACCCAGTACTTC. Encoded protein: CANSYSYEPGARQETQYF.

In regard to this clonotype: This could be a read error, since a much larger clone is one nucleotide away. The V and J genes are TRBV7-9 and TRBJ2-1; D gene uncertain. The CDR3 is made up of 14 amino acids. The V and J ends lost 2 bases and 9 bases respectively, with 14 bases between them. Germline V CDR1 and CDR2: SEHNR, FQNEAQ (reference sequence). CDR3 bases: TGTGCCAGCAGCTTATCCGGCGGATGTGGTGAGCAGTTCTTC. Translated, it gives CASSLSGGCGEQFF.

This clonotype was detected many times. The chain combines TRBV9 with TRBJ1-1; 9 bases match TRBD1. This CDR3 has 16 residues. Germline V gene lookup returns CDR1 SGDLS and CDR2 YYNGEE. With V trimmed by 6 bases and J by 0 bases, 9 bases remained unmatched. The CDR3, as DNA: TGTGCCAGCACCCCCGGGACAGGGCTTATGAACACTGAAGCTTTCTTT. Its protein product is CASTPGTGLMNTEAFF.

Comments on this clonotype: Being one base from a much bigger clone, this may be a read error. The V call is TRBV6-5, the J call TRBJ1-4; 10 positions agree with TRBD1. The germline V gene has CDR1 MNHEY and CDR2 SVGAGI. The CDR3 is made up of 14 amino acids. DNA of the CDR3: TGTGCCAGCAGGGCGGGGACAGGGGATGAAAAACTGTCTTTT. Amino acids: CASRAGTGDEKLSF.

This clonotype was picked up many times. The chain links TRBV5-1 to TRBJ2-5; the match to TRBD2 covers 7 bases. V lost 3 bases, J lost 5 bases, and 13 bases stayed unmatched. CDR3 length: 16 residues. The germline CDR1 and CDR2 sequences are SGHRS and YFSETQ. The CDR3 sequence is CASSYGLVAASETQYF. As DNA, the CDR3 is TGCGCCAGCAGCTACGGACTAGTAGCTGCGTCGGAGACCCAGTACTTC.

At least ten counts were recorded for this clonotype. The chain carries TRBV28 and TRBJ2-5; 7 nucleotides line up with TRBD1. Per the germline V gene, CDR1 is MDHEN and CDR2 is SYDVKM. The CDR3 consists of 16 residues. V gave up 6 bases and J gave up 2 bases; unmatched junction bases: 12. The CDR3 reads CASRLLKPGQQETQYF. Written as DNA, the CDR3 is TGTGCCAGCAGATTACTCAAGCCGGGACAGCAAGAGACCCAGTACTTC.

The table lists this clonotype with a count of one. V gene TRBV2 combines with J gene TRBJ2-4; TRBD1 is a possible D gene (6 bases). The CDR3 contains 13 residues. V lost 6 bases to trimming and J lost 7 bases, with 13 bases between them. CDR1 and CDR2 (germline): SNHLY, FYNNEI. The CDR3 sequence: CASRGAGENIQYF. The CDR3 region has the DNA TGTGCCAGCAGAGGGGCAGGGGAGAACATTCAGTACTTC.

This clonotype has only a few counts. The genes are TRBV6-2 or TRBV6-3 and TRBJ2-1; no reliable D call. This CDR3 region has 12 residues. V lost 2 bases, J lost 7 bases, and 6 bases lay in between. Germline lookup yields CDR1 MNHEY and CDR2 SVGEGT. The CDR3 reads CASSYNVNEQFF. The CDR3 nucleotides are TGTGCCAGCAGTTACAATGTGAATGAGCAGTTCTTC.

Regarding this clonotype: A much larger clonotype is one base distant, so this may be a read error. The rearrangement links TRBV19 to TRBJ2-7; 10 nucleotides agree with TRBD2. The V gene end was trimmed by 4 bases and the J gene end by 3 bases; junction bases not matched to a gene: 9. The germline gives CDR1 LNHDA, CDR2 SQIVND (reference sequence). This CDR3 is built from 16 residues. The CDR3 spells CASSKASGGINYEQYF. The CDR3 DNA sequence: TGTGCCAGTAGTAAAGCTAGCGGGGGAATAAACTACGAGCAGTACTTC.

At least ten counts were recorded for this clonotype. The rearrangement joins TRBV7-3 to TRBJ2-1; no clear D. There are 13 residues in the CDR3. Germline CDR1 reads SGHTA; CDR2 reads FQGTGA. Trimming stripped 3 bases from V and 7 bases from J, with 10 bases between. In nucleotides, the CDR3 is TGTGCCAGCAGCTTGGACGGAATTAATGAGCAGTTCTTC. This codes for CASSLDGINEQFF.

With respect to this clonotype: This could be a read error, since a much larger clone is one nucleotide away. The chain recombines TRBV5-4 with TRBJ2-1, with 13 bases that match TRBD2. The CDR3 spans 17 residues. CDR1 is SGHNT and CDR2 is YYREEE in the germline V gene (reference sequence). CDR3 residues: CAGSLATWTSGGFEQFF. Here the CDR3 DNA reads TGTGCCGGCAGCTTGGCAACCTGGACTAGCGGGGGTTTTGAGCAGTTCTTC.

Note on this clonotype: A read error may produce the germline difference seen at one junction end. V and J are TRBV30 and TRBJ1-1; D might be TRBD1 (6 bases). This CDR3 is 13 amino acids long. Germline CDR1 is GTSNPN and CDR2 is SVGIG (reference sequence). DNA of the CDR3: TGTACCTGGAGTGTACGGGGGCCCGCTGAAGCTTTCTTT. Translation: CTWSVRGPAEAFF.

This clonotype appeared a few times. The chain uses TRBV6-1 and TRBJ1-4; D is unresolved. The CDR3 is made up of 13 amino acids. The germline CDR1 and CDR2 sequences are MNHNS and SASEGT. The V and J ends lost 6 bases and 8 bases respectively, with 13 bases between them. In DNA, the CDR3 is TGTGCCAGCAGGGACGTACAGTGGGAAAAACTGTTTTTT. Its protein is CASRDVQWEKLFF.

This clonotype was counted many times. V is TRBV27 and J is TRBJ2-5; the D gene is possibly TRBD1 (5 bases). The CDR3 totals 15 residues. Trimming removed 2 bases from V and 1 base from J, with 11 bases in between. Germline-derived CDR1 and CDR2 are MNHEY and SMNVEV (reference sequence). The CDR3, as DNA: TGTGCCAGCAGTTTACAGGGTGGGGTCCAAGAGACCCAGTACTTC. Residues: CASSLQGGVQETQYF.

The chain joins TRBV9 to TRBJ2-7; D unclear. Germline assignment: CDR1 SGDLS and CDR2 YYNGEE. V was cut by 1 base and J by 0 bases, with 8 bases left in between. The CDR3 length is 14 residues. The CDR3 region is CASSVLAASYEQYF. CDR3 nucleotides: TGTGCCAGCAGCGTACTGGCGGCCTCCTACGAGCAGTACTTC.

This clonotype was counted a few times. V and J are TRBV6-5 and TRBJ2-7; D is undetermined. Germline V gene data show CDR1 as MNHEY and CDR2 as SVGAGI. This CDR3 has 11 amino acids. The V end was cut by 2 bases, the J end by 6 bases, with 5 bases between. The DNA of the CDR3 is TGTGCCAGCAGTTACGCCGCCGAGCAGTACTTC. Its translation: CASSYAAEQYF.

This clonotype was observed at least ten times. The chain combines TRBV7-2 with TRBJ2-3; 11 nucleotides agree with TRBD2. The CDR3 consists of 18 residues. CDR1 SGHTA and CDR2 FQGNSA come from the germline V gene. Trimming removed 0 bases from V and 5 bases from J; junction bases left unmatched: 10. CDR3 in amino acids: CASSLAPGTSGMGDTQYF. The CDR3 nucleotides are TGTGCCAGCAGCTTAGCCCCCGGGACTAGCGGTATGGGAGATACGCAGTATTTT.

This clonotype was observed a handful of times. The rearrangement links TRBV28 to TRBJ2-5; D possibly corresponds to TRBD1 (5 bases). This CDR3 comprises 16 residues. CDR1 is MDHEN, CDR2 SYDVKM, per germline. The germline V and J ends were trimmed by 1 base and 0 bases, with 12 bases remaining between them. CDR3 coding DNA: TGTGCCAGCAGTTTATTAGCAGGGTCAAACCAAGAGACCCAGTACTTC. Translation: CASSLLAGSNQETQYF.

CDR3 sequence: CASSRGLAGVNMQETQYF. As DNA, the CDR3 is TGTGCCAGCAGCCGGGGACTAGCGGGGGTGAATATGCAAGAGACCCAGTACTTC. The chain employs TRBV7-6 and TRBJ2-5; 14 nucleotides agree with TRBD2. Trimming cost V 5 bases and J 2 bases; bases outside gene matches: 10. This CDR3 comprises 18 residues. Germline CDR1 and CDR2: SGHVS and FNYEAQ.